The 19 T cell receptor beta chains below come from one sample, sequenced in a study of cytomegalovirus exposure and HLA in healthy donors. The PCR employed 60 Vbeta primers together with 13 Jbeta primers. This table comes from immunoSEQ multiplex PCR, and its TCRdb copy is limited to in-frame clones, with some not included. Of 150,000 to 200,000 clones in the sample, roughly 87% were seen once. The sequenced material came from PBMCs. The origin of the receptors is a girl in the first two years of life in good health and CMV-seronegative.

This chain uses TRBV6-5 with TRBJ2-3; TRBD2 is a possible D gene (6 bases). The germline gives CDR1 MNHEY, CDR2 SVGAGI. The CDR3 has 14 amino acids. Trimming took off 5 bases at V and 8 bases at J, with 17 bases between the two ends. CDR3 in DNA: TGTGCCAGCAGTCGGACTGGCTTGGGGGGTACGCAGTATTTT. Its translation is CASSRTGLGGTQYF.

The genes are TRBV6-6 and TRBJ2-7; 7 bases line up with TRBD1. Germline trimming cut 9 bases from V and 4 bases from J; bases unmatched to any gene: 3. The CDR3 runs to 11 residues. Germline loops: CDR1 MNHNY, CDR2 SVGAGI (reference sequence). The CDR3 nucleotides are TGTGCCAGTGAACAGGGGTACGAGCAGTACTTC. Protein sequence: CASEQGYEQYF.

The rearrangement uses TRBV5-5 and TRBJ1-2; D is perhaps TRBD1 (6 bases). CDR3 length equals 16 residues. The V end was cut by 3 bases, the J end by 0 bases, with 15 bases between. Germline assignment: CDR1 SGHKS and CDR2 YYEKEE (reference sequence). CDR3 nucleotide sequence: TGTGCCAGCAGCTCCATGGCAGGGGTTTCTAACTATGGCTACACCTTC. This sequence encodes CASSSMAGVSNYGYTF.

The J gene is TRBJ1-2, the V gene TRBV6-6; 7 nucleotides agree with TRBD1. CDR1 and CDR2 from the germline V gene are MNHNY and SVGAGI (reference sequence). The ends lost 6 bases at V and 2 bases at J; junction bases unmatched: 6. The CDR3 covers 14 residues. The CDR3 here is CASRETGNNYGYTF. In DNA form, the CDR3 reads TGTGCCAGCAGGGAGACAGGGAACAACTATGGCTACACCTTC.

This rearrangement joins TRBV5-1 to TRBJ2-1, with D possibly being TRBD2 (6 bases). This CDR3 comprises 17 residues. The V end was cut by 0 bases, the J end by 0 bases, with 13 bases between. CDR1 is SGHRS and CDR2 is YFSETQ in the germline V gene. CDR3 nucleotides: TGCGCCAGCAGCTTGGACGGGACTCCTCACTCCTACAATGAGCAGTTCTTC. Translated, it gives CASSLDGTPHSYNEQFF. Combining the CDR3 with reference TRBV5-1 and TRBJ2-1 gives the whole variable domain KAGVTQTPRYLIKTRGQQVTLSCSPISGHRSVSWYQQTPGQGLQFLFEYFSETQRNKGNFPGRFSGRQFSNSRSEMNVSTLELGDSALYLCASSLDGTPHSYNEQFFGPGTRLTVL.

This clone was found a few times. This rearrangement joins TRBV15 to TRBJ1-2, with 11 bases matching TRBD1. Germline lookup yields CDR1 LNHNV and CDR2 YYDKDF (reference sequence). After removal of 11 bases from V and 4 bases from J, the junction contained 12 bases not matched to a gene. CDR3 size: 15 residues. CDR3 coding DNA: TGTGCCGCCGCGAGGACCGGGACAGGGGGCTATGGCTACACCTTC. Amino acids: CAAARTGTGGYGYTF.

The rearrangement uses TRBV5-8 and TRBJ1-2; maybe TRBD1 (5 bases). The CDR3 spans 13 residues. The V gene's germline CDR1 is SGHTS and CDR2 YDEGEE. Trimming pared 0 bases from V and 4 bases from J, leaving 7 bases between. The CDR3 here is CASSLGGGYGYTF. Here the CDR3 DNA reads TGTGCCAGCAGCTTGGGGGGCGGCTATGGCTACACCTTC.

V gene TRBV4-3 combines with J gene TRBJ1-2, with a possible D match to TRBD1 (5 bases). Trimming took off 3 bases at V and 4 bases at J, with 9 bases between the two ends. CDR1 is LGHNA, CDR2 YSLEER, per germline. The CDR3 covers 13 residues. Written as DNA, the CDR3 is TGCGCCAGCAGCCAGGGGGGGGGCTATGGCTACACCTTC. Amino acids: CASSQGGGYGYTF.

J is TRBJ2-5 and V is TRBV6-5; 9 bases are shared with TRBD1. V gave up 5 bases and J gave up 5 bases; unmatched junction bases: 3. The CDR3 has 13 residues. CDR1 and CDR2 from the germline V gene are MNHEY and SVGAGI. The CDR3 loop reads CASSPDRGETQYF. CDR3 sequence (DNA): TGTGCCAGCAGTCCCGACAGGGGGGAGACCCAGTACTTC.

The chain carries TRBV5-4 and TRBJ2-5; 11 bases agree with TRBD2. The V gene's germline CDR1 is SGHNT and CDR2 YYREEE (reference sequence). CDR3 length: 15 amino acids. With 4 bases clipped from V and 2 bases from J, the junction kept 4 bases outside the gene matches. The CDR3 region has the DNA TGTGCCAGCAGCCTGAGACTAGCGGGACAAGAGACCCAGTACTTC. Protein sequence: CASSLRLAGQETQYF.

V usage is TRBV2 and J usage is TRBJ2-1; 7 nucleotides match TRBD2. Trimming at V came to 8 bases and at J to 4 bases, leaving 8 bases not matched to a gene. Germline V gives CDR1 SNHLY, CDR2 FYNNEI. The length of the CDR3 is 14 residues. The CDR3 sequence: CASLGGLRYNEQFF. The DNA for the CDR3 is TGTGCCAGCTTGGGGGGGTTGAGATACAATGAGCAGTTCTTC.

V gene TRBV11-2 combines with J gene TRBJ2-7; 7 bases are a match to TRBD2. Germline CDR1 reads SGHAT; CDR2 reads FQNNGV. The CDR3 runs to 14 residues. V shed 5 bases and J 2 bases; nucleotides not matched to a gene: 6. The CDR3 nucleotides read TGTGCCAGCAGCCCGGCTGGACTAGCCTACGAGCAGTACTTC. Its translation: CASSPAGLAYEQYF.

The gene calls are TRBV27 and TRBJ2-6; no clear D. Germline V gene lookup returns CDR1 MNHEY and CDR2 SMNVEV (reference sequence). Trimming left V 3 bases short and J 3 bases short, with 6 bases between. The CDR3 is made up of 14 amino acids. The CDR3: CASSFSVGANVLTF. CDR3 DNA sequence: TGTGCCAGCAGTTTTTCAGTTGGGGCCAACGTCCTGACTTTC.

The CDR3 is CASSLDGGNIQYF. CDR3 in DNA: TGTGCCAGCAGCTTGGACGGGGGTAACATTCAGTACTTC. J is TRBJ2-4 and V is TRBV5-4; D possibly corresponds to TRBD2 (6 bases). The V gene's germline CDR1 is SGHNT and CDR2 YYREEE (reference sequence). V was cut by 0 bases and J by 7 bases, with 8 bases left in between. The CDR3 extends over 13 amino acids.

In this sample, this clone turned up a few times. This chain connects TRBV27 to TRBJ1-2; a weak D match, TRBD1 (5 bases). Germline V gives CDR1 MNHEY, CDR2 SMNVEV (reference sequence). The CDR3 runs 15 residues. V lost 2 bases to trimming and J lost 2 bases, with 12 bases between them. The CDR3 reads CASSLGPQVNYGYTF. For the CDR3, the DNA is TGTGCCAGCAGTTTAGGACCACAGGTGAACTATGGCTACACCTTC.

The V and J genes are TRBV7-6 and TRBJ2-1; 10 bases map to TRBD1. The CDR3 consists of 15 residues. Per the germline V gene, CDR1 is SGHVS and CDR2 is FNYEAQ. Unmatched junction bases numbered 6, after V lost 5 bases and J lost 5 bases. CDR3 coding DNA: TGTGCCAGCAGCGCCCGACAGGGGGCGAACAATGAGCAGTTCTTC. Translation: CASSARQGANNEQFF.

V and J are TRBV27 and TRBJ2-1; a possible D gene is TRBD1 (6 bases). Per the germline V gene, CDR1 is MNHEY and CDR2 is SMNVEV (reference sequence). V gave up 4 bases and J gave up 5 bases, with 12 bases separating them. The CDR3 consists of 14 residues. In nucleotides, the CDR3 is TGTGCCAGCAGTTCCCAGGGGTGGAACAATGAGCAGTTCTTC. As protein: CASSSQGWNNEQFF.

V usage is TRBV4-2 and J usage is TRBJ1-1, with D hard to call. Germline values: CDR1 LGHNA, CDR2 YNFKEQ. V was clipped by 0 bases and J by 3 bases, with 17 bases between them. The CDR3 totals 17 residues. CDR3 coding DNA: TGTGCCAGCAGCCAAGATGGTAGGGTACGGGGAGACACTGAAGCTTTCTTT. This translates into CASSQDGRVRGDTEAFF.

The CDR3 loop reads CATSGGLRSSTDTQYF. The CDR3 coding sequence is TGTGCCACCAGCGGGGGGTTGAGGTCTAGCACAGATACGCAGTATTTT. V gene TRBV15 combines with J gene TRBJ2-3, with D possibly TRBD2 on 6 matching bases. Trimming pared 5 bases from V and 0 bases from J, leaving 15 bases between. Germline assignment: CDR1 LNHNV and CDR2 YYDKDF (reference sequence). The CDR3 spans 16 residues.